This record concerns one T cell receptor beta chain sequence. This entry is derived from a study of graft-versus-host responses after intestinal transplantation. Germline CDR1 reads PRHDT; CDR2 reads FYEKMQ (reference sequence). This CDR3 has 11 amino acids. The ends lost 5 bases at V and 12 bases at J; junction bases unmatched: 4. The method was immunoSEQ multiplex PCR; TCRdb's version includes in-frame clones alone and lacks a portion of them. The table includes 20,000 to 30,000 clones, around nine tenths detected once. V and J are TRBV13 and TRBJ1-1, with 9 bases that match TRBD1. This receptor was identified in a human patient who received an intestinal transplant, so some T cells may come from the graft donor. The sequencing used PBMCs, collected around 40 days after intestinal transplant. The CDR3 DNA is TGTGCCAGCAGCCCGGACAGGGGACCTTTCTTT. This encodes CASSPDRGPFF.